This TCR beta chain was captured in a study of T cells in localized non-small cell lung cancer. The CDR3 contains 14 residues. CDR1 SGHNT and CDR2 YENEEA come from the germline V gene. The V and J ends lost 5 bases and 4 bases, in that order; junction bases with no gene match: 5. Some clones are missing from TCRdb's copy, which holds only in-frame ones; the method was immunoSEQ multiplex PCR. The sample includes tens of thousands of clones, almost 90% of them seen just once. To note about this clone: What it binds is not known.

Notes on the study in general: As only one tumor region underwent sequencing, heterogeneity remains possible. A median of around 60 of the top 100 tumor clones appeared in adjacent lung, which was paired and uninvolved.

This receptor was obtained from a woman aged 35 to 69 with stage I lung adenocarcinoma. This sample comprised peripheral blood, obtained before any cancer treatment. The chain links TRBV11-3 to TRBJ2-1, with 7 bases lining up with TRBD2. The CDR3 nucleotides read TGTGCCAGCAGCATCGGACTAGAATACAATGAGCAGTTCTTC. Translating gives CASSIGLEYNEQFF.